This T cell receptor beta chain originates from a study of radiotherapy plus CTLA-4 blockade in lung cancer (dated by TCRdb to the late 2010s). Regarding the complete study: Among enrolled patients, under 20% had an objective response and about 30% reached disease control. What the work shows at the level of the full study, not this receptor alone: Early dynamic changes in blood T cell clones, together with increased serum interferon-beta after radiation, were reported as the strongest predictors of response. After treatment with radiotherapy and ipilimumab, TCR clones that originated in tumors expanded in peripheral blood.

Library creation used the immunoSEQ multiplex PCR assay. TCRdb took this table from immuneACCESS and kept in-frame rearrangements with V and J called. Such tables lack part of the clones; where checked against another copy, unresolved V genes explain under half of the gap, and the rest is unexplained. This sample holds roughly 44,000 clones; 65% to 85% were observed only once. The top ten clones comprise over 8.5% of the sample. The study tested focal radiation therapy combined with CTLA-4 blockade (ipilimumab) in patients with chemo-refractory metastatic non-small-cell lung cancer. This clone was seen only a few times. Its cognate antigen has yet to be identified. Qualities for individual bases were not recorded, and no much larger clone is one base off. Including cysteine and phenylalanine, the CDR3 has 11 amino acids. The sequence is cut down to CDR3 DNA, 33 bases in frame from base 1. CDR1 and CDR2 are read off the germline V gene (reference sequence) as LNHDA and SQIVND. The V end loses 3 bases and the J end loses 7 bases, and a stretch of 3 bases separates them.

The sequences come from peripheral blood, collected from a patient treated with radiotherapy plus ipilimumab. This clonotype originated in a human donor with non-small cell lung cancer who had stable disease on radiotherapy plus ipilimumab. The V gene is TRBV19 and the J gene is TRBJ2-2, with the identity of the D gene unclear. The sequenced DNA is TGTGCCAGTAGTATGCTCGGGGAGCTGTTTTTT. Translated, this gives CASSMLGELFF.